This T cell receptor (beta chain) derives from a study of T cell responses to AZD1222 COVID-19 vaccine. In the case of this clone: Its specificity is unknown.

CDR3 length equals 14 residues. The V and J ends lost 5 bases and 0 bases respectively, with 8 bases between them. Germline CDR1 is MNHEY and CDR2 is SVGEGT. The table came from immunoSEQ multiplex PCR; TCRdb's copy has only in-frame clones and leaves some out. The table shows roughly 100,000 clones, with roughly 88% occurring only once. Overall study results and limits: No repertoire was sampled before or during the peak T cell response, only after it. White British ancestry dominated among donors, who included more females, and clonal diversity was possibly underestimated.

The source is an adult in good health. Sequenced here: peripheral blood, sampled on day 0 of AZD1222 vaccination. This chain links TRBV6-2 or TRBV6-3 with TRBJ1-3; tentatively, D is TRBD1 (5 bases). The CDR3 nucleotides read TGTGCCAGCAGTACAGGCAGCTCTGGAAACACCATATATTTT. Translating gives CASSTGSSGNTIYF.